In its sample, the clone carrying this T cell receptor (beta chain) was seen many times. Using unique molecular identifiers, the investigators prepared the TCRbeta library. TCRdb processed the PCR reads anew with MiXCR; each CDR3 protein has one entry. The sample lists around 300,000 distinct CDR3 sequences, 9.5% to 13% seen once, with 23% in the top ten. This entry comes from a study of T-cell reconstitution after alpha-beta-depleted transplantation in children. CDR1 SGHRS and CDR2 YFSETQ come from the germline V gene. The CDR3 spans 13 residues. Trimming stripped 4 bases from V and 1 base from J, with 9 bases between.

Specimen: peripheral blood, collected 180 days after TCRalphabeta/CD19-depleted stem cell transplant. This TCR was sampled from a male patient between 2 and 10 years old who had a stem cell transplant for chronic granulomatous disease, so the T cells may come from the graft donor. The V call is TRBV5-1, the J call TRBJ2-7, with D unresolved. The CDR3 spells CASSEPASYEQYF. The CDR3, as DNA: TGCGCCAGCAGCGAACCGGCGTCCTACGAGCAGTACTTC. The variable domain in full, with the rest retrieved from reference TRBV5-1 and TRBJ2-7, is KAGVTQTPRYLIKTRGQQVTLSCSPISGHRSVSWYQQTPGQGLQFLFEYFSETQRNKGNFPGRFSGRQFSNSRSEMNVSTLELGDSALYLCASSEPASYEQYFGPGTRLTVT.